This T cell receptor (beta chain) came from a study of T cells in Graves' hyperthyroidism and ophthalmopathy. General observations from the study: Among clonotypes expanded in thyroid above 0.001, most were also found in blood.

This clonotype was detected ten times or more. Its antigen remains unknown. For ophthalmopathy patients, the Clinical Activity Score was at least 3 and the NOSPECS grade at least 4; duration was under 3 months. Every diagnosis used clinical symptoms, serum thyroxine and TRAb, thyroid ultrasound and orbital computed tomography. Amplified regions were TCR beta CDR3 sequences from RNA transcripts. TCR CDR3 regions were first amplified by RT-PCR with HTBI primers. MiXCR was run by TCRdb on the multiplex PCR reads, yielding one entry per CDR3 protein. The table includes 500,000 or so distinct CDR3 sequences, 17% detected once. The sample was blood. The TCR sequence derives from a woman under 30 with Graves' ophthalmopathy.

CDR3 in amino acids: CASSLVRLNTEAFF. For the CDR3, the DNA is TGTGCCAGCAGCTTAGTACGGCTGAACACTGAAGCTTTCTTT. J is TRBJ1-1 and V is TRBV7-9; D not resolved. The CDR3 contains 14 residues. Trimming stripped 1 base from V and 0 bases from J, with 6 bases between. The V gene's germline CDR1 is SEHNR and CDR2 FQNEAQ (reference sequence).